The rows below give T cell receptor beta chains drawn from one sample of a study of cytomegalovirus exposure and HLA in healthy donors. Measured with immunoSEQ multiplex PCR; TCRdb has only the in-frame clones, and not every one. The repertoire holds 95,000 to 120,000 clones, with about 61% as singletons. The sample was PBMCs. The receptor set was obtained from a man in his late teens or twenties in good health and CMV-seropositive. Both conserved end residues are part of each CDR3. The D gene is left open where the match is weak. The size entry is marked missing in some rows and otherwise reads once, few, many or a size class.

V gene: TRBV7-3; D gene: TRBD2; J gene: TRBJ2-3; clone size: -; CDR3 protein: CASSLRASGGPKNTDTQYF; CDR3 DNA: TGTGCCAGCAGCTTAAGGGCTAGCGGGGGGCCGAAGAACACAGATACGCAGTATTTT
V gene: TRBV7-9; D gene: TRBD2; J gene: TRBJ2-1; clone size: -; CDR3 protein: CASSPSGGYNEQFF; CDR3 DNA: TGTGCCAGCAGTCCTAGCGGGGGATACAATGAGCAGTTCTTC
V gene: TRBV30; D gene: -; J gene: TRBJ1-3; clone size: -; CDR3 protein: CAWDLRGSGNTIYF; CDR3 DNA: TGTGCCTGGGACTTGCGGGGCTCTGGAAACACCATATATTTT
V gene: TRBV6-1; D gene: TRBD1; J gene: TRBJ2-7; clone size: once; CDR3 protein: CASPTGDEQYF; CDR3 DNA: TGTGCCAGCCCGACAGGGGACGAGCAGTACTTC
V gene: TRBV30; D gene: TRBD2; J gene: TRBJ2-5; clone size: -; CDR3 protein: CASNSQRGRRETQYF; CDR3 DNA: TGTGCCTCCAACTCCCAGCGGGGGCGGAGAGAGACCCAGTACTTC
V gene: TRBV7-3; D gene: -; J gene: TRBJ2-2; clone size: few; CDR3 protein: CASSLTGVGTGELFF; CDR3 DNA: TGTGCCAGCAGTCTAACGGGGGTGGGCACCGGGGAGCTGTTTTTT
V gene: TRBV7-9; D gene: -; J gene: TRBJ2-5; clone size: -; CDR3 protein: CASSGTPRGETQYF; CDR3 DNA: TGTGCCAGCAGTGGGACACCGAGGGGGGAGACCCAGTACTTC
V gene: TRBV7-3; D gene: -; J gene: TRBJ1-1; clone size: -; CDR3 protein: CASSQLMNTEAFF; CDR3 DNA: TGTGCCAGCAGCCAGTTAATGAACACTGAAGCTTTCTTT
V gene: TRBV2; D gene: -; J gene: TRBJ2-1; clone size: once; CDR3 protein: CASSEDVRRGNEQFF; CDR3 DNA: TGTGCCAGCAGTGAAGATGTGCGGCGAGGTAATGAGCAGTTCTTC
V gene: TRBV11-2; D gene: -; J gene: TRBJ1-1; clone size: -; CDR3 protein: CASLALVGTEAFF; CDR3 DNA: TGTGCCAGCTTGGCTCTAGTAGGCACTGAAGCTTTCTTT
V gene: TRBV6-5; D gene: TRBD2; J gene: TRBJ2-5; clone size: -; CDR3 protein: CASSYSQTSGQETQYF; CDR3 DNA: TGTGCCAGCAGTTACTCCCAGACTAGCGGGCAAGAGACCCAGTACTTC
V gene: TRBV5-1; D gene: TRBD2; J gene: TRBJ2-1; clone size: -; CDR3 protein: CASREAGPYNEQFF; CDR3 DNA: TGCGCCAGCAGGGAAGCGGGGCCCTACAATGAGCAGTTCTTC
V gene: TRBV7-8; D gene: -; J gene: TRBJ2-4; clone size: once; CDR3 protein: CASSSRELAKNIQYF; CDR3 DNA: TGTGCCAGCAGCTCCCGGGAACTAGCCAAAAACATTCAGTACTTC
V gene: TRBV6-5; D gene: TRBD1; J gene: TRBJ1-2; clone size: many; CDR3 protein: CASSYFDRGEGYTF; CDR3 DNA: TGTGCCAGCAGTTACTTCGACAGGGGGGAAGGCTACACCTTC
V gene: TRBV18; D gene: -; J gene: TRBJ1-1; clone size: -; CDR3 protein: CASSLRREGTEAFF; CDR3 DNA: TGTGCCAGCTCCCTTCGCAGGGAGGGGACTGAAGCTTTCTTT
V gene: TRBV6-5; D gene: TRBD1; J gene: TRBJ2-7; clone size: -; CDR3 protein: CASSYRDRVFEQYF; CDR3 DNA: TGTGCCAGCAGTTACCGGGACAGGGTATTCGAGCAGTACTTC
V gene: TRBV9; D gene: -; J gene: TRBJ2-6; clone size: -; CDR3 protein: CASSVIQVSGANVLTF; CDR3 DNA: TGTGCCAGCAGCGTCATCCAGGTCTCTGGGGCCAACGTCCTGACTTTC
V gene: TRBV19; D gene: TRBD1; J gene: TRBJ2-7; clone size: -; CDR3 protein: CASSLVWDRTGAYEQYF; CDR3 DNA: TGTGCCAGTAGTTTGGTTTGGGACCGGACAGGAGCCTACGAGCAGTACTTC
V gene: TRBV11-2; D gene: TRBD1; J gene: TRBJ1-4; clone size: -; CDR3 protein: CASTDRGREKLFF; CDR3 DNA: TGTGCCAGCACGGACAGGGGGAGGGAAAAACTGTTTTTT
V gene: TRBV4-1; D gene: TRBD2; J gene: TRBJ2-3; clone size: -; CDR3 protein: CASSLSGGGTSTQYF; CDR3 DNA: TGCGCCAGCAGCCTGAGCGGGGGGGGGACCAGTACGCAGTATTTT